This T cell receptor beta chain was profiled in a study of T cell repertoires in cytomegalovirus infection. Turning to the study itself: Matching HLA type, along with CMV infection, was indicated by public TCR beta signatures. General observations from the study: Dominating the ex vivo response were HLA-C-restricted CMV-specific TCR beta clonotypes. Adding up the frequency of public TCR beta families identified people who carried CMV plus the relevant HLA.

One entry per CDR3 protein results from TCRdb running MiXCR on the reads. The sample includes about 300,000 distinct CDR3 sequences, over 20% of them seen just once. Trimming took off 5 bases at V and 0 bases at J, with 11 bases between the two ends. This CDR3 region has 16 residues. Notes on this clonotype: Its antigen is not identified.

Material: PBMCs. The chain recombines TRBV12-3 or TRBV12-4 with TRBJ2-6; no firm D call. This receptor was taken from a human donor in good health (CMV status not recorded). Some clones in this sample may be carry-over from other donors' samples. The CDR3 spells CASSTRRLSGANVLTF. The CDR3 nucleotides are TGTGCCAGCAGTACACGACGGCTCTCTGGGGCCAACGTCCTGACTTTC.